Presented here are 23 T cell receptor beta chains from one specimen sequenced in a study of memory CD4+ T cells and cytomegalovirus serostatus. The sort gate was single viable CD3+CD4+CD8-CD45RO+ cells for memory CD4+ T cells. Profiling relied on immunoSEQ multiplex PCR, and the TCRdb table lists in-frame clones only, not all of them. The sample holds about 92,000 clones, approximately 80% seen once. The sample comprised memory CD4+ T cells from blood. The receptors were sampled from an adult in good health and CMV-seropositive.

This clone has just one count. The rearrangement uses TRBV29-1 and TRBJ2-7; no firm D call. This CDR3 has 12 residues. Germline V gives CDR1 SQVTM, CDR2 ANQGSEA. Trimming cost V 6 bases and J 3 bases, with 12 bases left between them. CDR3 amino acids: CSVGPERYEQYF. The CDR3 DNA is TGCAGCGTAGGTCCCGAGCGCTACGAGCAGTACTTC.

The CDR3 loop is CASSYGTFPGNTIYF. The CDR3 DNA follows: TGTGCCAGCAGTTATGGGACATTCCCTGGAAACACCATATATTTT. The V and J genes are TRBV6-6 and TRBJ1-3, with D perhaps TRBD1 (6 bases). This CDR3 has 15 amino acids. V shed 3 bases and J shed 2 bases, with 11 bases lying between them. CDR1 MNHNY and CDR2 SVGAGI come from the germline V gene (reference sequence).

This clone has only one observation. The chain carries TRBV7-8 and TRBJ2-2; D gene uncertain. CDR1 is SGHVS, CDR2 FQNEAQ, per germline. CDR3 length: 15 amino acids. V shed 0 bases and J shed 6 bases, with 11 bases lying between them. The CDR3 DNA follows: TGTGCCAGCAGCTTAGCAGGATCTTATTCCGGGGAGCTGTTTTTT. Translation: CASSLAGSYSGELFF.

The rearrangement joins TRBV10-1 to TRBJ2-7, with TRBD1 as a possible D gene (5 bases). V lost 11 bases and J 0 bases, leaving 11 bases between the germline ends. This CDR3 spans 12 amino acids. Germline V lookup: CDR1 WNHNN, CDR2 SYGVQD (reference sequence). The CDR3 nucleotides are TGCGCCCTCACAGGATACTCCTACGAGCAGTACTTC. It yields the protein CALTGYSYEQYF.

The rearrangement uses TRBV28 and TRBJ2-3; D could derive from TRBD1 or TRBD2 (6 bases each). With 3 bases removed from V and 4 bases from J, the gap between germline ends came to 11 bases. This CDR3 is built from 14 residues. Germline CDR1 and CDR2: MDHEN and SYDVKM. The CDR3 sequence: CASSFDRRADTQYF. In DNA, the CDR3 is TGTGCCAGCAGTTTTGACAGGAGGGCAGATACGCAGTATTTT.

The V call is TRBV4-2, the J call TRBJ1-5, with 9 bases fitting TRBD1. V was pared by 4 bases and J by 3 bases, with 4 bases of the junction left unmatched. Germline V gene data show CDR1 as LGHNA and CDR2 as YNFKEQ. The CDR3 runs to 15 residues. In DNA form, the CDR3 reads TGTGCCAGCAGCCCGGGACAGGGAGCCAATCAGCCCCAGCATTTT. Its translation: CASSPGQGANQPQHF.

This clone has just one count. This rearrangement joins TRBV5-5 to TRBJ1-2; D possibly corresponds to TRBD1 (6 bases). Germline CDR1 SGHKS, CDR2 YYEKEE (reference sequence). V was cut by 1 base and J by 5 bases, with 15 bases left in between. There are 15 residues in the CDR3. The CDR3 coding sequence is TGTGCCAGCAGCTTGACGGGACACGGGGGGTATGGCTACACCTTC. It is translated as CASSLTGHGGYGYTF.

This clone appeared once. The chain couples TRBV4-2 to TRBJ2-2, with 11 nucleotides matching TRBD2. This CDR3 contains 19 residues. V trimming: 0 bases; J trimming: 5 bases; junction bases outside the gene matches: 11. Germline V gene lookup returns CDR1 LGHNA and CDR2 YNFKEQ. CDR3: CASSQEVVSGRVYTGELFF. CDR3 bases: TGTGCCAGCAGCCAAGAAGTGGTTAGCGGGAGGGTTTATACCGGGGAGCTGTTTTTT.

This clone was seen ten or more times. V gene TRBV5-1 combines with J gene TRBJ2-7; TRBD2 matches 8 bases. Trimming cost V 4 bases and J 0 bases; bases outside gene matches: 3. The CDR3 runs to 14 residues. CDR1 SGHRS and CDR2 YFSETQ come from the germline V gene. The CDR3 spells CASSLSGNSYEQYF. CDR3 in DNA: TGCGCCAGCAGCCTTAGCGGGAACTCCTACGAGCAGTACTTC.

The gene calls are TRBV9 and TRBJ2-5; 7 bases are shared with TRBD2. The V segment lost 3 bases and the J segment 5 bases; nucleotides outside the gene matches: 10. The germline V gene has CDR1 SGDLS and CDR2 YYNGEE. This CDR3 contains 15 residues. The CDR3 spells CASSALAAPRETQYF. CDR3 coding DNA: TGTGCCAGCAGCGCTCTAGCGGCCCCAAGGGAGACCCAGTACTTC.

V and J are TRBV7-9 and TRBJ2-1; 7 bases match TRBD2. CDR1 SEHNR and CDR2 FQNEAQ come from the germline V gene (reference sequence). The CDR3 runs 16 residues. V was clipped by 4 bases and J by 7 bases; unmatched bases: 13. Here the CDR3 DNA reads TGTGCCAGCAGCTCTATACCTAGCGGAGGAGGGAATGAGCAGTTCTTC. This encodes CASSSIPSGGGNEQFF.

The rearrangement links TRBV6-1 to TRBJ1-1; perhaps TRBD1 as D (6 bases). Between the trimmed V and J ends, which lost 1 base and 1 base, there was a span of 10 bases. This CDR3 contains 15 residues. Germline assignment: CDR1 MNHNS and CDR2 SASEGT. The CDR3 nucleotides read TGTGCCAGCAGTGAAGTTGGCAGGGGGAACACTGAAGCTTTCTTT. Encoded protein: CASSEVGRGNTEAFF.

This clone showed up just once. The chain uses TRBV7-2 and TRBJ2-2, with 13 bases that match TRBD2. The V gene's germline CDR1 is SGHTA and CDR2 FQGNSA. Trimming removed 1 base from V and 8 bases from J; junction bases left unmatched: 7. The CDR3 runs 17 residues. The CDR3 nucleotides are TGTGCCAGCAGCTTAGACCTACTAGCGGGAGGGCCTGGGGAGCTGTTTTTT. Encoded protein: CASSLDLLAGGPGELFF.

This chain uses TRBV10-3 with TRBJ1-4; tentative D call: TRBD1 (5 bases). The germline V and J ends were trimmed by 0 bases and 4 bases, with 12 bases remaining between them. Germline-derived CDR1 and CDR2 are ENHRY and SYGVKD. The CDR3 contains 16 residues. This chain's CDR3 is CAISESREGINEKLFF. CDR3 nucleotides: TGTGCCATCAGTGAGTCGAGAGAGGGGATTAATGAAAAACTGTTTTTT.

V and J are TRBV9 and TRBJ1-2; unclear D gene. This CDR3 is 16 amino acids long. Trimming stripped 4 bases from V and 3 bases from J, with 19 bases between. CDR1 and CDR2 (germline): SGDLS, YYNGEE. The DNA of the CDR3 is TGTGCCAGCAGCCCCTCCCCGGAGGGCGGATACTATGGCTACACCTTC. This encodes CASSPSPEGGYYGYTF.

This chain uses TRBV5-6 with TRBJ2-6, with 8 bases that match TRBD1. CDR1 SGHDT and CDR2 YYEEEE come from the germline V gene. The J segment lost 1 base and the V segment lost 4 bases, leaving 10 bases of the junction unmatched. This CDR3 comprises 18 residues. The CDR3 DNA reads as TGTGCCAGCAGCCCAACGGACAGGGCGTTTTCTGGGGCCAACGTCCTGACTTTC. This translates into CASSPTDRAFSGANVLTF.

This sequence joins TRBV28 and TRBJ2-5; 14 bases match TRBD2. V dropped 6 bases and J dropped 5; count of bases not matched to a gene: 8. The CDR3 is 16 residues long. The V gene's germline CDR1 is MDHEN and CDR2 SYDVKM. The CDR3 sequence: CASSSRLAGGRETQYF. The CDR3 DNA reads as TGTGCCAGCAGCTCACGACTAGCGGGAGGGCGTGAGACCCAGTACTTC.

The V call is TRBV4-2, the J call TRBJ2-5; 14 bases map to TRBD2. There are 15 residues in the CDR3. V was pared by 5 bases and J by 7 bases, with 6 bases of the junction left unmatched. The germline gives CDR1 LGHNA, CDR2 YNFKEQ. DNA for the CDR3: TGTGCCAGCAGCTGGACTAGCGGGGGGAGTGGGACCCAGTACTTC. As protein: CASSWTSGGSGTQYF.

In regard to this clone: The same CDR3 arises from other DNA sequences in this sample as well. The V gene is TRBV5-4, the J gene TRBJ2-1; D not certain. Trimming removed 1 base at V and 6 bases at J, with 2 bases between. The CDR3 is made up of 11 amino acids. In germline, CDR1 is SGHNT, CDR2 YYREEE (reference sequence). The CDR3 coding sequence is TGTGCCAGCAGCTTGAGCAATGAGCAGTTCTTC. It codes for CASSLSNEQFF.

The CDR3 DNA reads as TGTGCCAGCAGCAGGGGACAGGGGGCGGGCGGAAGCTACACCTTC. This translates into CASSRGQGAGGSYTF. The chain joins TRBV9 to TRBJ1-2, with TRBD1 identical over 12 bases. This CDR3 contains 15 residues. In germline, CDR1 is SGDLS, CDR2 YYNGEE. V lost 4 bases, J lost 9 bases, and 10 bases stayed unmatched.

The rearrangement joins TRBV5-6 to TRBJ2-7, with 7 bases aligning to TRBD1. J lost 3 bases, V lost 1 base, and 7 bases had no gene match. The CDR3 has 15 residues. Germline-derived CDR1 and CDR2 are SGHDT and YYEEEE. The CDR3 sequence: CASSLSGQTFYEQYF. CDR3 DNA sequence: TGTGCCAGCAGCTTGTCGGGACAGACCTTCTACGAGCAGTACTTC.

This clone was observed a handful of times. The V gene is TRBV7-2, the J gene TRBJ2-1; no clear D. V lost 5 bases, J lost 4 bases, and 9 bases lay in between. Per germline, CDR1 SGHTA and CDR2 FQGNSA. The CDR3 runs 13 residues. CDR3: CASSPTPYNEQFF. The DNA for the CDR3 is TGTGCCAGCAGCCCGACACCGTACAATGAGCAGTTCTTC.

The rearrangement uses TRBV19 and TRBJ2-1; no clear D. Trimming removed 8 bases at V and 0 bases at J, with 14 bases between. Per germline, CDR1 LNHDA and CDR2 SQIVND (reference sequence). The CDR3 is 15 residues long. CDR3 sequence reads: CASSPGWGSYNEQFF. The CDR3 DNA sequence: TGTGCCAGTTCCCCCGGGTGGGGCTCCTACAATGAGCAGTTCTTC. The full variable domain, in which reference TRBV19 and TRBJ2-1 provide the parts outside the CDR3, is DGGITQSPKYLFRKEGQNVTLSCEQNLNHDAMYWYRQDPGQGLRLIYYSQIVNDFQKGDIAEGYSVSREKKESFPLTVTSAQKNPTAFYLCASSPGWGSYNEQFFGPGTRLTVL.